The TCR beta chain described here comes from a study of T cell responses to AZD1222 COVID-19 vaccine. Produced via immunoSEQ multiplex PCR; TCRdb's table is partial and in-frame only. The profile shows roughly 140,000 clones, 85% to 90% of them singletons. Sequencing used peripheral blood, obtained on day 0 of AZD1222 vaccination. The receptor was derived from an adult in good health.

CDR3 region: CASIDPGLDYEQYF. CDR3 sequence (DNA): TGTGCCAGCATCGACCCGGGACTAGACTACGAGCAGTACTTC. The chain couples TRBV6-5 to TRBJ2-7; TRBD2 matches at 8 bases. Germline lookup yields CDR1 MNHEY and CDR2 SVGAGI. The V and J ends lost 7 bases and 3 bases, in that order; junction bases with no gene match: 8. The CDR3 runs to 14 residues.